The rows below give T cell receptor beta chains drawn from one sample of a study of beta chain features in type 1 diabetes. Using immunoSEQ multiplex PCR, the repertoire was profiled, and TCRdb retains in-frame clones only, with some absent. The sample records under 300,000 clones, 27% being singletons. Sequencing was performed on central memory CD4+ T cells from blood. All receptors come from a young man in good health. CDR3s include the opening cysteine and the closing phenylalanine or tryptophan.

>TRBV25-1|TRBJ2-7|15
CASSESGQGGNEQYF
>TRBV7-2|TRBJ2-1|16
CASSLQSGRPVVEQFF
>TRBV5-1|TRBJ2-2|15
CASSLDTTNTGELFF
>TRBV6-5|TRBJ1-6|13
CASRDRDNSPLHF
>TRBV29-1|TRBJ2-5|12
CSVVRQVETQYF
>TRBV6-5|TRBJ1-3|13
CASQRTSGNTIYF
>TRBV4-3|TRBJ2-7|14
CASSPNGQGYQQYF
>TRBV29-1|TRBJ2-5|14
CSVAWAFPKETQYF
>TRBV7-9|TRBJ2-1|15
CASSLIGGDLNEQFF
>TRBV7-2|TRBJ1-1|13
CASSGVKDTEAFF
>TRBV29-1|TRBJ2-5|13
CSVGQRLRETQYF
>TRBV7-2|TRBJ2-3|14
CASSPGELTDTQYF
>TRBV18|TRBJ1-1|17
CASSLQGDSISNTEAFF
>TRBV27|TRBJ2-1|13
CASRKTGGYEQFF
>TRBV4-3|TRBJ2-1|15
CASSPSGRGDNEQFF
>TRBV7-9|TRBJ1-4|13
CAMGGVGVEKLFF
>TRBV11-2|TRBJ2-3|16
CASSSQRGGETDTQYF
>TRBV5-4|TRBJ2-1|17
CASSPPGGAYPYNEQFF
>TRBV7-8|TRBJ2-6|16
CASKGQGVSGANVLTF
>TRBV2|TRBJ2-7|12
CASSGTNYEQYF
>TRBV30|TRBJ2-1|12
CAWIREPNEQFF
>TRBV5-4|TRBJ2-7|16
CASSGAPGQAAYEQYF
>TRBV7-7|TRBJ2-3|15
CASSYRDRSTDTQYF
>TRBV5-1|TRBJ2-1|13
CASSFGGANEQFF
>TRBV25-1|TRBJ1-1|14
CASTARGTNTEAFF
>TRBV4-1|TRBJ1-5|16
CASSQDRGGENQPQHF
>TRBV15|TRBJ2-1|16
CATSRESGRKLNEQFF
>TRBV2|TRBJ2-7|12
CASSESRYEQYF